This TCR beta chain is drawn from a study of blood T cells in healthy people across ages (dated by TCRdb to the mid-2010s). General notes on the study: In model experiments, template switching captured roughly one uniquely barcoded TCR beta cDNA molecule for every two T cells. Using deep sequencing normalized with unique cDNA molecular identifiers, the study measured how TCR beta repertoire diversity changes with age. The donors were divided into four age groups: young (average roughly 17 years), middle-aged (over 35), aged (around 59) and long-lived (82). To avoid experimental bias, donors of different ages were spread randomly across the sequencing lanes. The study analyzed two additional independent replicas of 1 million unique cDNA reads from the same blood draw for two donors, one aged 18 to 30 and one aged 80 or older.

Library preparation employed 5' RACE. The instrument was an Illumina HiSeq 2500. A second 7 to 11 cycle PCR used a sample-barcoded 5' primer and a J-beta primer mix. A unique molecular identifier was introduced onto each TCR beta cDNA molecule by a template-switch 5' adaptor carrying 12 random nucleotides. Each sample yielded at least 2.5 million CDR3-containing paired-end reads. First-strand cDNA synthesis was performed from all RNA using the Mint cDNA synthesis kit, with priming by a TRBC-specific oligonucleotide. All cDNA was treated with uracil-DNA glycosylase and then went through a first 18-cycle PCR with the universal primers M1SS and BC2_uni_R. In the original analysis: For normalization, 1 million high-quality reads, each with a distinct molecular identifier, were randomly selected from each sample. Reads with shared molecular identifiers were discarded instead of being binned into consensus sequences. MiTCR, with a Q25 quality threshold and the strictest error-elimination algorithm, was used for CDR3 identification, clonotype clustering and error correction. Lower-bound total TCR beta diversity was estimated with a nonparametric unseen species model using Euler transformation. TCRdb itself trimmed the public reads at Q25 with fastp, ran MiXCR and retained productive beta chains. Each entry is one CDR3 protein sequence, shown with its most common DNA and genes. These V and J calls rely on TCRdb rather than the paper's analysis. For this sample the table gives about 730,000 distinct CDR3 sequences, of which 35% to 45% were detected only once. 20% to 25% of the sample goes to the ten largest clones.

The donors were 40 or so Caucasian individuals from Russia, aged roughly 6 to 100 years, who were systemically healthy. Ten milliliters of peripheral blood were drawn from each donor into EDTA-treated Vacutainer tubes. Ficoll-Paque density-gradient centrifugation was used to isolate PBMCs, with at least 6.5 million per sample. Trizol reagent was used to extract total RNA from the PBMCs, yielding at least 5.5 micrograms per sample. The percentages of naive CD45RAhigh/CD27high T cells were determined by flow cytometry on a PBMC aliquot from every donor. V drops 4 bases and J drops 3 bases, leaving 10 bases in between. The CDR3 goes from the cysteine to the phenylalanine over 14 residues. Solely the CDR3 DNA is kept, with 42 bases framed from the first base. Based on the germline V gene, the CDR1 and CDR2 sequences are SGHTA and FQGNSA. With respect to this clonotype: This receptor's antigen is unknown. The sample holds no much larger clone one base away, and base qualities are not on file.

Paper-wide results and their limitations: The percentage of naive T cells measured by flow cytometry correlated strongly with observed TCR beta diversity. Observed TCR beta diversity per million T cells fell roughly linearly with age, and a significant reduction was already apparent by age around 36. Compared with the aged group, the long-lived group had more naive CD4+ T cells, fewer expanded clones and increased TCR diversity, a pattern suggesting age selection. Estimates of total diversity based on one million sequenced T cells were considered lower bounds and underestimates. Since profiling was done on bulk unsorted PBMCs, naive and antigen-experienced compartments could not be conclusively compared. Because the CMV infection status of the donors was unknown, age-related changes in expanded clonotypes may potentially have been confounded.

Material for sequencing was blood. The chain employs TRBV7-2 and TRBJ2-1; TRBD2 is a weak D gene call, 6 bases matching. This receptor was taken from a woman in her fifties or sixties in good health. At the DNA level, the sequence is TGTGCCAGCAGCTATTTGCGGGACTACAATGAGCAGTTCTTC. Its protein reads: CASSYLRDYNEQFF.